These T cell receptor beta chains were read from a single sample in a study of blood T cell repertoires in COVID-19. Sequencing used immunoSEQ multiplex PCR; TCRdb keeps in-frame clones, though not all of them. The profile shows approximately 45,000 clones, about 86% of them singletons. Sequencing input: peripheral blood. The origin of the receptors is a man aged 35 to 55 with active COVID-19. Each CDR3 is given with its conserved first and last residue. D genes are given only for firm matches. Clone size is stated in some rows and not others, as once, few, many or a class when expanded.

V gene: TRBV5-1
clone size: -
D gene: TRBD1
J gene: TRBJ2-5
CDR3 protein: CASSSTGGGETQYF
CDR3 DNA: TGCGCCAGCAGTTCGACAGGGGGGGGAGAGACCCAGTACTTC

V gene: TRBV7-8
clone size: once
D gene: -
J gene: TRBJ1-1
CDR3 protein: CASSLQGDTEAFF
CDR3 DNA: TGTGCCAGCAGCTTACAGGGTGACACTGAAGCTTTCTTT

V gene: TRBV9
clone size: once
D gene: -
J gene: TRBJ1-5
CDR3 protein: CASSLGQPNQPQHF
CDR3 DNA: TGTGCCAGCAGTCTGGGCCAGCCTAATCAGCCCCAGCATTTT

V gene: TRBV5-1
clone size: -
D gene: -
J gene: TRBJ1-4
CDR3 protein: CASSLGAGNTNEKLFF
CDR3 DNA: TGCGCCAGCAGCTTGGGGGCAGGGAATACTAATGAAAAACTGTTTTTT

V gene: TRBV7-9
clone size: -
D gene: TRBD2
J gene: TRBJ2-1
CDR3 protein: CASSSQRGRSYDEQFF
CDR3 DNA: TGTGCCAGCAGCTCTCAGCGGGGCCGTAGTTACGATGAGCAGTTCTTC

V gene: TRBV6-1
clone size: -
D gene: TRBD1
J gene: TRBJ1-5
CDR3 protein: CASSGPGGQGRNQPQHF
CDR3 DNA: TGTGCCAGCAGTGGACCTGGGGGACAGGGTCGCAATCAGCCCCAGCATTTT

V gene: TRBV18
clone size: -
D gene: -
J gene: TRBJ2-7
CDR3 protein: CASSPTRSTYEQYF
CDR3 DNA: TGTGCCAGCTCACCGACTAGGAGTACCTACGAGCAGTACTTC

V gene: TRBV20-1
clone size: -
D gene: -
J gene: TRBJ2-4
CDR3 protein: CSARAKNIQYF
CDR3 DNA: TGCAGTGCTCGAGCCAAAAACATTCAGTACTTC

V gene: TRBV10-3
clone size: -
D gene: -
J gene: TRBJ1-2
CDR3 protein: CAISEHRRVNYGYTF
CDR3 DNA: TGTGCCATCAGTGAACACAGGAGGGTTAACTATGGCTACACCTTC

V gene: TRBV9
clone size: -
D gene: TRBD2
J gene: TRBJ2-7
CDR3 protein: CASSLAGGPHEQYF
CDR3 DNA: TGTGCCAGCAGCCTAGCGGGAGGCCCCCACGAGCAGTACTTC

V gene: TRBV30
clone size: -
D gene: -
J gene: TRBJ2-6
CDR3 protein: CAWSSLRGFGSGANVLTF
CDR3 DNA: TGTGCCTGGAGTTCCCTAAGGGGCTTTGGATCTGGGGCCAACGTCCTGACTTTC

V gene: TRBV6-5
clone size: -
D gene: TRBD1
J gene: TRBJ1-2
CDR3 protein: CASEARQGGGYTF
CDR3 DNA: TGTGCCAGCGAAGCCCGACAGGGAGGAGGCTACACCTTC

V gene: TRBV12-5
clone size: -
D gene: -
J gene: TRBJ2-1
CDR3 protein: CASGWALGRNEQFF
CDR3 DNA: TGTGCTAGTGGTTGGGCGCTGGGCCGCAATGAGCAGTTCTTC

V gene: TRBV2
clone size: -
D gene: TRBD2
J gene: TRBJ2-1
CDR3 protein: CASSSGTSGYNEQFF
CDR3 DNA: TGTGCCAGCAGTTCCGGGACTAGCGGATACAATGAGCAGTTCTTC

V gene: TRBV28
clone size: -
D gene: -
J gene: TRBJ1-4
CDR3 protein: CASRPGGDNEKLFF
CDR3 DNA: TGTGCCAGCCGGCCGGGGGGAGATAATGAAAAACTGTTTTTT

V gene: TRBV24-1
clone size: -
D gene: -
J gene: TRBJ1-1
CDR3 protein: CATSDPPTGEAFF
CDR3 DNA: TGTGCCACCAGTGATCCCCCGACAGGTGAAGCTTTCTTT

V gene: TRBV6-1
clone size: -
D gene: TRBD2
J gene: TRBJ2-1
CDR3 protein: CASSVSGLASRTSYNEQFF
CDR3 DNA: TGTGCCAGCAGTGTAAGCGGACTAGCGTCAAGGACCTCCTACAATGAGCAGTTCTTC

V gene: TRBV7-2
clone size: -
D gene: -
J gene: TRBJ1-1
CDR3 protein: CASSLVTQEAQAFF
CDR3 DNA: TGTGCCAGCAGCTTAGTAACTCAGGAGGCTCAAGCTTTCTTT

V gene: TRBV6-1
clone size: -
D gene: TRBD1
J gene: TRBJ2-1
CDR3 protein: CASSDGQGDYNEQFF
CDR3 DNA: TGTGCCAGCAGTGACGGACAGGGGGATTACAATGAGCAGTTCTTC

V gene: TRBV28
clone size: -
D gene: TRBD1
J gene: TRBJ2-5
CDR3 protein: CASSLWTGWGPETQYF
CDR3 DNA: TGTGCCAGCAGTTTATGGACAGGGTGGGGGCCAGAGACCCAGTACTTC

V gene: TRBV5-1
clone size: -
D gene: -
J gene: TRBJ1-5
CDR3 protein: CASSAGPYGDQPQHF
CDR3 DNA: TGCGCCAGCAGCGCGGGACCGTACGGTGATCAGCCCCAGCATTTT

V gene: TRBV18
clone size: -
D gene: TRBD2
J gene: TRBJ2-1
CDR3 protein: CASSPQAREVEQFF
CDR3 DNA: TGTGCCAGCTCACCTCAAGCCCGGGAGGTTGAGCAGTTCTTC

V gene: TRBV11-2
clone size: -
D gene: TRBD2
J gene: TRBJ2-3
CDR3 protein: CASSYPGLAFTDTQYF
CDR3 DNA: TGTGCCAGCAGCTATCCGGGACTAGCGTTCACAGATACGCAGTATTTT

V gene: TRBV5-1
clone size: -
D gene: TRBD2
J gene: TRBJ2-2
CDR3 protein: CASSLGLAENTGELFF
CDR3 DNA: TGCGCCAGCAGCTTGGGACTAGCGGAGAACACCGGGGAGCTGTTTTTT

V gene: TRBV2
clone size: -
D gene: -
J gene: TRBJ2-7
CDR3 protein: CASRGHPAYEQYF
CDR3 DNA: TGTGCCAGCCGGGGACACCCGGCCTACGAGCAGTACTTC

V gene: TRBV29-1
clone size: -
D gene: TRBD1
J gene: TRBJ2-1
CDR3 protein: CSVKGAGNEQFF
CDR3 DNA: TGCAGCGTTAAGGGGGCCGGCAATGAGCAGTTCTTC

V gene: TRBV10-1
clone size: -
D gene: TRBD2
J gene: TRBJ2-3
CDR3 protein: CASSAHYGLAGADTQYF
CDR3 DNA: TGCGCCAGCAGTGCCCATTATGGACTAGCGGGAGCAGATACGCAGTATTTT

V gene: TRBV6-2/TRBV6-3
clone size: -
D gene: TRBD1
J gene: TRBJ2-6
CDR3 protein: CASSGGQGQISGANVLTF
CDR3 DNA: TGTGCCAGCAGTGGTGGACAGGGCCAGATCTCTGGGGCCAACGTCCTGACTTTC

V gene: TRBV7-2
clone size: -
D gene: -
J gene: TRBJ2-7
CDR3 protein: CASSSSVGGPYEQYF
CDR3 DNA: TGTGCCAGCAGCTCCAGTGTCGGGGGACCCTACGAGCAGTACTTC

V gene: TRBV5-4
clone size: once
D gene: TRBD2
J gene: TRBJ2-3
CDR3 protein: CASSPNLAGGTDTQYF
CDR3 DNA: TGTGCCAGCAGCCCCAACCTAGCGGGGGGCACAGATACGCAGTATTTT

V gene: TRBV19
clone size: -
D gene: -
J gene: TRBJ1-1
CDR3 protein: CASSMAGARGLVNTEAFF
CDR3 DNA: TGTGCCAGTAGTATGGCGGGGGCAAGAGGGCTGGTGAACACTGAAGCTTTCTTT

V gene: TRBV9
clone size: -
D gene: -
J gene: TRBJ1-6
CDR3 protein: CASSVAENSPLHF
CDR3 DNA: TGTGCCAGCAGCGTAGCGGAGAATTCACCCCTCCACTTT

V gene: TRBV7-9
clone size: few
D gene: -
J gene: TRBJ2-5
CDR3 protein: CASSLGSNNQETQYF
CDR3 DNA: TGTGCCAGCAGCTTAGGCAGTAACAACCAAGAGACCCAGTACTTC

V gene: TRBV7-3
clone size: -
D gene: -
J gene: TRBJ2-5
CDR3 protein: CASSLDPGGTQYF
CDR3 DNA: TGTGCCAGCAGCCTAGACCCCGGGGGGACCCAGTACTTC

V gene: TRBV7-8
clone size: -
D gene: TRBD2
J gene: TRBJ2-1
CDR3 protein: CASSLALAGAPGEQFF
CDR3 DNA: TGTGCCAGCAGCTTAGCCCTAGCGGGAGCCCCGGGTGAGCAGTTCTTC

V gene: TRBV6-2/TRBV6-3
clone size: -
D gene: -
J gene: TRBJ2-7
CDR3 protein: CASNPQGFHEQYF
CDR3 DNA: TGTGCCAGCAACCCCCAGGGGTTCCACGAGCAGTACTTC

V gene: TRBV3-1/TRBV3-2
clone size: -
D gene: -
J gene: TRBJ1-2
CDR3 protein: CASSHGYSSGGYTF
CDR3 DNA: TGTGCCAGCAGCCACGGTTACAGCTCGGGAGGCTACACCTTC

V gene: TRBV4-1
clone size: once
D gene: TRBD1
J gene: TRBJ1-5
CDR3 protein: CASSQGQGWQPQHF
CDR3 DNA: TGCGCCAGCAGCCAGGGACAGGGCTGGCAGCCCCAGCATTTT

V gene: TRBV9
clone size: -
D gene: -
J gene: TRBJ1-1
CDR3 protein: CASSAPGGGTEAFF
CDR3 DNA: TGTGCCAGCAGCGCGCCTGGGGGCGGCACTGAAGCTTTCTTT

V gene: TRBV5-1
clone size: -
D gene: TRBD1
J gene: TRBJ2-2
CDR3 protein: CASSSDRVNTGELFF
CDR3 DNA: TGCGCCAGCAGCTCTGACAGGGTCAACACCGGGGAGCTGTTTTTT

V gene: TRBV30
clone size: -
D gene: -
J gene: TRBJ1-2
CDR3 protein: CAWSVGGRWATYGYTF
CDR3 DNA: TGTGCCTGGAGTGTCGGGGGGCGCTGGGCCACCTATGGCTACACCTTC

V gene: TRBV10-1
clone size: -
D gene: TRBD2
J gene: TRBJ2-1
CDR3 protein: CASSEPGTSGSINEQFF
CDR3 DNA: TGCGCCAGCAGTGAGCCTGGGACTAGCGGGAGTATCAATGAGCAGTTCTTC

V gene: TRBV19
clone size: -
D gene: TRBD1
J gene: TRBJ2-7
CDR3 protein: CASSIVGTGSYEQYF
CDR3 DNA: TGTGCCAGTAGTATTGTTGGGACAGGCTCCTACGAGCAGTACTTC

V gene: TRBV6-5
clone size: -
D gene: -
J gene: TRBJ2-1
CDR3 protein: CASKQPGQRNEQFF
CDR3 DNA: TGTGCCAGCAAGCAACCGGGACAAAGAAATGAGCAGTTCTTC

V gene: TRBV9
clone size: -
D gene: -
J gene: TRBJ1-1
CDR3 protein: CASSVFGDTEAFF
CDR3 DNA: TGTGCCAGCAGCGTATTTGGAGACACTGAAGCTTTCTTT

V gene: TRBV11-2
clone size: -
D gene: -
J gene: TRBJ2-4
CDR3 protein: CASTPTPAKNIQYF
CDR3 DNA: TGTGCCAGCACCCCGACACCGGCCAAAAACATTCAGTACTTC

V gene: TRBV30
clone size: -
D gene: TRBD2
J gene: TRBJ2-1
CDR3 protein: CAWSELAGTYNEQFF
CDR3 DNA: TGTGCCTGGAGTGAACTAGCGGGAACCTACAATGAGCAGTTCTTC

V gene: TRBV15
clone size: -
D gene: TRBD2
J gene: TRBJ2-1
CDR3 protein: CATSPPGLAGVNEQFF
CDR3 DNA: TGTGCCACCAGCCCCCCGGGACTAGCGGGAGTCAATGAGCAGTTCTTC

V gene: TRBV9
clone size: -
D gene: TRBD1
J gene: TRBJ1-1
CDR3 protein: CASSAQTGADEAFF
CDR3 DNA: TGTGCCAGCAGCGCCCAGACAGGGGCCGATGAAGCTTTCTTT

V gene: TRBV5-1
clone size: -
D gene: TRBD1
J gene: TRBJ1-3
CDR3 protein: CASSSHSDRGNTIYF
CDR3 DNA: TGCGCCAGCAGCTCTCACTCGGACAGGGGAAACACCATATATTTT

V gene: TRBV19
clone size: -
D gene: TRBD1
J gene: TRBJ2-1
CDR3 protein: CASSKLTGDNEQFF
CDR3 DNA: TGTGCCAGTAGTAAATTGACAGGGGACAATGAGCAGTTCTTC

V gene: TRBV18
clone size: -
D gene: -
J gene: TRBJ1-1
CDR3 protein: CASSPSQAGLLNTEAFF
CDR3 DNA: TGTGCCAGCTCACCAAGCCAGGCAGGGTTGCTCAACACTGAAGCTTTCTTT

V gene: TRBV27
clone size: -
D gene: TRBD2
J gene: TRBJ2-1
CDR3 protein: CASSPGLANEQFF
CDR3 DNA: TGTGCCAGCAGTCCTGGACTAGCGAATGAGCAGTTCTTC

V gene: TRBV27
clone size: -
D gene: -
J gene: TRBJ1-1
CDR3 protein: CASSFQGRTANTEAFF
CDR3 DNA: TGTGCCAGCAGTTTTCAGGGTAGAACAGCCAACACTGAAGCTTTCTTT